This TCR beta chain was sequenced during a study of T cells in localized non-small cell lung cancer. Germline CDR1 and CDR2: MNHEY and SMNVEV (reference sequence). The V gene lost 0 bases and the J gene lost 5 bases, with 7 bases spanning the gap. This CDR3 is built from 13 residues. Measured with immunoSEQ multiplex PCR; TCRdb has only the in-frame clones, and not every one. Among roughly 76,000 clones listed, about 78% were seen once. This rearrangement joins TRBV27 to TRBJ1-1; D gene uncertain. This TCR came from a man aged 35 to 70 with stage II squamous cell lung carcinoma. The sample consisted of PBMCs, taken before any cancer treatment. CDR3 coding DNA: TGTGCCAGCAGTTTATCCTGGAGGACTGAAGCTTTCTTT. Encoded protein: CASSLSWRTEAFF.